These T cell receptor beta chains were read from a single sample in a study of CD8 T cells in ankylosing spondylitis. TCRdb recomputed calls from the 5' RACE reads with MiXCR, one row per CDR3 protein. The sample records about 800,000 distinct CDR3 sequences, 10% to 15% being singletons. Sequenced: blood, either unsorted or a sorted T cell fraction (not recorded which). The receptors were sampled from a male donor with ankylosing spondylitis. The CDR3 runs from the conserved cysteine through the conserved F or W. D genes are given only for firm matches. A clone size is listed for some rows: how often the clone was seen (once, few, many), or a class if it is expanded.

d_gene: .
abundance: .
j_gene: TRBJ2-5
v_gene: TRBV4-3
CDR3aa: CASSPLNAGETQYF
CDR3nt: TGCGCCAGCAGCCCCCTGAATGCGGGGGAGACCCAGTACTTC

d_gene: .
abundance: few
j_gene: TRBJ2-7
v_gene: TRBV4-3
CDR3aa: CASSQDIDYYEQYF
CDR3nt: TGCGCCAGCAGCCAAGATATAGACTACTACGAGCAGTACTTC

d_gene: .
abundance: few
j_gene: TRBJ1-4
v_gene: TRBV20-1
CDR3aa: CSARDNRSGEKLFF
CDR3nt: TGCAGTGCTAGAGATAACAGGTCGGGAGAAAAACTGTTTTTT

d_gene: .
abundance: many
j_gene: TRBJ1-6
v_gene: TRBV3-1
CDR3aa: CASSQGGLERDSPLHF
CDR3nt: TGTGCCAGCAGCCAAGGCGGTCTGGAACGAGATTCACCCCTCCACTTT

d_gene: TRBD1
abundance: .
j_gene: TRBJ2-3
v_gene: TRBV19
CDR3aa: CASKGAAVDTQYF
CDR3nt: TGTGCCAGTAAGGGGGCAGCCGTAGATACGCAGTATTTT

d_gene: .
abundance: many
j_gene: TRBJ2-7
v_gene: TRBV7-2
CDR3aa: CASSRTTGPYEQYF
CDR3nt: TGTGCCAGCAGCCGGACGACAGGCCCCTACGAGCAGTACTTC

d_gene: TRBD1
abundance: .
j_gene: TRBJ1-5
v_gene: TRBV20-1
CDR3aa: CSARDVGQGAAQPQHF
CDR3nt: TGCAGTGCTAGAGATGTAGGGCAGGGGGCAGCGCAGCCCCAGCATTTT

d_gene: .
abundance: .
j_gene: TRBJ2-7
v_gene: TRBV7-2
CDR3aa: CASSFTQGPHYEQYF
CDR3nt: TGTGCCAGCAGCTTTACCCAGGGGCCCCACTACGAGCAGTACTTC

d_gene: TRBD2
abundance: once
j_gene: TRBJ2-7
v_gene: TRBV6-1
CDR3aa: CASRKGTSGTYYEQYF
CDR3nt: TGTGCCAGCAGGAAGGGGACTAGCGGGACCTACTACGAGCAGTACTTC

d_gene: .
abundance: many
j_gene: TRBJ2-3
v_gene: TRBV5-1
CDR3aa: CASSSGDTDTQYF
CDR3nt: TGCGCCAGCAGCTCCGGGGACACAGATACGCAGTATTTT

d_gene: TRBD1
abundance: few
j_gene: TRBJ1-2
v_gene: TRBV20-1
CDR3aa: CSASKLQGAYGYTF
CDR3nt: TGCAGTGCTAGCAAGCTACAGGGGGCTTATGGCTACACCTTC

d_gene: .
abundance: .
j_gene: TRBJ1-5
v_gene: TRBV20-1
CDR3aa: CSARDRSRGSNQPQHF
CDR3nt: TGCAGTGCTAGAGATAGGTCGAGGGGTAGCAATCAGCCCCAGCATTTT

d_gene: TRBD2
abundance: .
j_gene: TRBJ2-1
v_gene: TRBV18
CDR3aa: CASSLLAGRNNEQFF
CDR3nt: TGTGCCAGCTCACTGCTAGCGGGAAGAAACAATGAGCAGTTCTTC

d_gene: TRBD2
abundance: .
j_gene: TRBJ2-1
v_gene: TRBV2
CDR3aa: CASSGTSYEQFF
CDR3nt: TGTGCCAGCAGTGGGACTAGCTATGAGCAGTTCTTC

d_gene: TRBD1
abundance: .
j_gene: TRBJ2-3
v_gene: TRBV20-1
CDR3aa: CSAPDRALRTDTQYF
CDR3nt: TGCAGTGCTCCAGACAGGGCGCTCCGCACAGATACGCAGTATTTT

d_gene: TRBD2
abundance: .
j_gene: TRBJ2-2
v_gene: TRBV11-2
CDR3aa: CASSLVGSSGANTGELFF
CDR3nt: TGTGCCAGCAGCTTAGTTGGATCTAGCGGGGCAAACACCGGGGAGCTGTTTTTT

d_gene: TRBD1
abundance: .
j_gene: TRBJ2-3
v_gene: TRBV5-1
CDR3aa: CASSLGQSGDTQYF
CDR3nt: TGCGCCAGCAGCCTGGGACAGTCCGGAGATACGCAGTATTTT

d_gene: .
abundance: many
j_gene: TRBJ2-6
v_gene: TRBV5-1
CDR3aa: CASSLVESGANVLTF
CDR3nt: TGCGCCAGCAGCTTGGTTGAATCTGGGGCCAACGTCCTGACTTTC

d_gene: .
abundance: .
j_gene: TRBJ1-6
v_gene: TRBV11-1
CDR3aa: CASSASRADNSPLHF
CDR3nt: TGTGCCAGCAGCGCTAGCCGGGCCGACAATTCACCCCTCCACTTT

d_gene: TRBD2
abundance: few
j_gene: TRBJ2-3
v_gene: TRBV11-2
CDR3aa: CASSLLAGGPADTQYF
CDR3nt: TGTGCCAGCAGCCTCCTAGCGGGAGGGCCAGCAGATACGCAGTATTTT

d_gene: .
abundance: .
j_gene: TRBJ1-1
v_gene: TRBV9
CDR3aa: CASSVVSLNTEAFF
CDR3nt: TGTGCCAGCAGCGTAGTATCCCTTAATACTGAAGCTTTCTTT

d_gene: TRBD1
abundance: few
j_gene: TRBJ2-7
v_gene: TRBV28
CDR3aa: CASSWDRAFSYEQYF
CDR3nt: TGTGCCAGCAGTTGGGACAGGGCCTTTAGCTACGAGCAGTACTTC

d_gene: .
abundance: .
j_gene: TRBJ2-5
v_gene: TRBV7-8
CDR3aa: CASSFNPGNPQETQYF
CDR3nt: TGTGCCAGCAGCTTTAACCCGGGAAACCCCCAAGAGACCCAGTACTTC

d_gene: .
abundance: few
j_gene: TRBJ2-7
v_gene: TRBV28
CDR3aa: CASSSNSNEQYF
CDR3nt: TGTGCCAGCAGTTCGAACTCGAACGAGCAGTACTTC

d_gene: TRBD1
abundance: few
j_gene: TRBJ2-4
v_gene: TRBV12-3/TRBV12-4
CDR3aa: CASSDDRVGVIQYF
CDR3nt: TGTGCCAGCAGTGACGACAGGGTTGGTGTCATTCAGTACTTC

d_gene: TRBD2
abundance: once
j_gene: TRBJ2-7
v_gene: TRBV18
CDR3aa: CASSSLSGDPTYEQYF
CDR3nt: TGTGCCAGCTCATCGTTAAGCGGGGACCCCACATACGAGCAGTACTTC

d_gene: .
abundance: many
j_gene: TRBJ2-2
v_gene: TRBV7-2
CDR3aa: CASSKRWTGELFF
CDR3nt: TGTGCCAGCAGCAAACGTTGGACCGGGGAGCTGTTTTTT

d_gene: .
abundance: few
j_gene: TRBJ1-1
v_gene: TRBV6-2/TRBV6-3
CDR3aa: CASSSSYSEAFF
CDR3nt: TGTGCCAGCAGTTCCAGTTACTCTGAAGCTTTCTTT

d_gene: .
abundance: .
j_gene: TRBJ2-3
v_gene: TRBV20-1
CDR3aa: CSARAATAYTQYF
CDR3nt: TGCAGTGCTAGAGCCGCGACTGCCTATACGCAGTATTTT

d_gene: TRBD2
abundance: .
j_gene: TRBJ2-1
v_gene: TRBV20-1
CDR3aa: CTTLAGVHNEQFF
CDR3nt: TGCACCACCCTAGCGGGAGTTCATAATGAGCAGTTCTTC

d_gene: .
abundance: .
j_gene: TRBJ2-7
v_gene: TRBV5-6
CDR3aa: CASSPRYLGYEQYF
CDR3nt: TGTGCCAGCAGCCCCCGGTACCTCGGCTACGAGCAGTACTTC

d_gene: .
abundance: many
j_gene: TRBJ2-7
v_gene: TRBV20-1
CDR3aa: CSARGYEQYF
CDR3nt: TGCAGTGCTAGGGGCTACGAGCAGTACTTC

d_gene: .
abundance: few
j_gene: TRBJ1-1
v_gene: TRBV7-2
CDR3aa: CASSPQGFRGAFF
CDR3nt: TGTGCCAGCAGCCCGCAGGGTTTCCGGGGGGCTTTCTTT

d_gene: .
abundance: few
j_gene: TRBJ2-2
v_gene: TRBV27
CDR3aa: CASSFRQPTGELFF
CDR3nt: TGTGCCAGCAGTTTCCGGCAGCCCACCGGGGAGCTGTTTTTT

d_gene: .
abundance: few
j_gene: TRBJ2-1
v_gene: TRBV18
CDR3aa: CASSPRTPGNEQFF
CDR3nt: TGTGCCAGCTCACCTCGGACCCCCGGCAATGAGCAGTTCTTC

d_gene: .
abundance: few
j_gene: TRBJ2-2
v_gene: TRBV10-3
CDR3aa: CASHPTNTGELFF
CDR3nt: TGTGCCAGCCACCCCACGAACACCGGGGAGCTGTTTTTT

d_gene: .
abundance: few
j_gene: TRBJ2-1
v_gene: TRBV18
CDR3aa: CASSRVYRNSYNEQFF
CDR3nt: TGTGCCAGCTCACGGGTTTATCGGAACTCCTACAATGAGCAGTTCTTC

d_gene: TRBD2
abundance: few
j_gene: TRBJ2-2
v_gene: TRBV7-2
CDR3aa: CASSFLTSDVGELFF
CDR3nt: TGTGCCAGCAGCTTTCTTACTAGCGATGTCGGGGAGCTGTTTTTT

d_gene: .
abundance: .
j_gene: TRBJ2-3
v_gene: TRBV11-2
CDR3aa: CASSKTGHHTDTQYF
CDR3nt: TGTGCCAGCAGCAAAACGGGACACCACACAGATACGCAGTATTTT

d_gene: .
abundance: few
j_gene: TRBJ1-1
v_gene: TRBV27
CDR3aa: CASSQGGQITEAFF
CDR3nt: TGTGCCAGCAGTCAAGGGGGGCAGATTACTGAAGCTTTCTTT

d_gene: .
abundance: few
j_gene: TRBJ2-5
v_gene: TRBV5-4
CDR3aa: CASSAVGQETQYF
CDR3nt: TGTGCCAGCAGCGCGGTCGGCCAAGAGACCCAGTACTTC

d_gene: .
abundance: few
j_gene: TRBJ2-1
v_gene: TRBV12-3/TRBV12-4
CDR3aa: CASRPRDNEQFF
CDR3nt: TGTGCCAGCAGACCCAGAGACAATGAGCAGTTCTTC

d_gene: .
abundance: few
j_gene: TRBJ2-5
v_gene: TRBV20-1
CDR3aa: CSARPGDVGLETQYF
CDR3nt: TGCAGTGCCCGCCCAGGGGATGTGGGGTTGGAGACCCAGTACTTC

d_gene: .
abundance: few
j_gene: TRBJ2-3
v_gene: TRBV29-1
CDR3aa: CSVSQVFSTDTQYF
CDR3nt: TGCAGCGTCTCTCAGGTTTTTAGCACAGATACGCAGTATTTT

d_gene: TRBD1
abundance: .
j_gene: TRBJ2-5
v_gene: TRBV7-2
CDR3aa: CTSSLGQGRVQYF
CDR3nt: TGTACCAGCAGCCTCGGACAGGGGAGAGTCCAGTACTTC

d_gene: .
abundance: .
j_gene: TRBJ1-4
v_gene: TRBV4-3
CDR3aa: CASSQNRAVLGKLFF
CDR3nt: TGCGCCAGCAGCCAGAACAGGGCTGTCTTAGGGAAACTGTTTTTT

d_gene: .
abundance: many
j_gene: TRBJ1-5
v_gene: TRBV4-2
CDR3aa: CASSQQSTSNQPQHF
CDR3nt: TGTGCCAGCAGCCAACAGTCTACTAGCAATCAGCCCCAGCATTTT

d_gene: TRBD1
abundance: many
j_gene: TRBJ1-1
v_gene: TRBV10-3
CDR3aa: CAIRTGIGSTEAFF
CDR3nt: TGTGCCATCAGGACAGGGATAGGTAGCACTGAAGCTTTCTTT

d_gene: .
abundance: many
j_gene: TRBJ1-2
v_gene: TRBV5-1
CDR3aa: CASSLEGVFAGRGYTF
CDR3nt: TGCGCCAGCAGCTTGGAGGGGGTCTTTGCCGGGAGGGGCTACACCTTC

d_gene: .
abundance: few
j_gene: TRBJ1-6
v_gene: TRBV18
CDR3aa: CASSPRGSLGSPLHF
CDR3nt: TGTGCCAGCTCACCAAGAGGTTCTCTTGGTTCACCCCTCCACTTT

d_gene: .
abundance: .
j_gene: TRBJ2-2
v_gene: TRBV15
CDR3aa: CATSRGAEPTGELFF
CDR3nt: TGTGCCACCAGCAGAGGGGCCGAGCCCACCGGGGAGCTGTTTTTT